This TCR beta chain derives from a study of beta chain features in type 1 diabetes. Study observations and caveats: There was a possibility that cDNA sequencing over-represented cells with high TCR expression.

The sequenced template was cDNA made from the entire isolated RNA. Using immunoSEQ multiplex PCR, the repertoire was profiled, and TCRdb retains in-frame clones only, with some absent. The table shows 900,000 or so clones, with roughly 15% occurring only once. As for this clone: What it binds is unknown.

The CDR3 contains 13 residues. V lost 5 bases and J lost 8, with 13 bases in between. Germline CDR1 and CDR2: SEHNR and FQNEAQ (reference sequence). The receptor was isolated from a woman under 30 in good health. This chain links TRBV7-9 with TRBJ2-1; D uncertain. Input material: naive CD4+ T cells from blood. CDR3 loop: CASSVTSVHEQFF. The DNA of the CDR3 is TGTGCCAGCAGCGTCACAAGCGTCCATGAGCAGTTCTTC.